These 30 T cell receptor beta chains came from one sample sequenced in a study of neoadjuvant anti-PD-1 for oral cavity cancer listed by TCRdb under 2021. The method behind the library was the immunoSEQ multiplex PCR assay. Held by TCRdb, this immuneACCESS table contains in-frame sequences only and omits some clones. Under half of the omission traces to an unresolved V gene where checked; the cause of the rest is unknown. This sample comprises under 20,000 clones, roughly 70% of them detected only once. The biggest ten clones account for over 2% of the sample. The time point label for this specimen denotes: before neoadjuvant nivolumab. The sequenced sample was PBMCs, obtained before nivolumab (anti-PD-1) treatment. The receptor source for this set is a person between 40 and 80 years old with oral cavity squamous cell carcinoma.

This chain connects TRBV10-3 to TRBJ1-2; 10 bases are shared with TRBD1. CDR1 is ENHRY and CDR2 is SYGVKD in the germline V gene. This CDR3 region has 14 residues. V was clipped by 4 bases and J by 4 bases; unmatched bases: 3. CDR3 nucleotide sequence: TGTGCCATCAGTGTGGGGGACAGGGGCTATGGCTACACCTTC. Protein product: CAISVGDRGYGYTF.

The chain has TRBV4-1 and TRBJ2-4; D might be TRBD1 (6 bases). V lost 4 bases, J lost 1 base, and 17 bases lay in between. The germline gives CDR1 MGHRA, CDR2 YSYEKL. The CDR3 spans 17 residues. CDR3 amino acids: CASSLVIARGAKNIQYF. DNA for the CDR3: TGCGCCAGCAGCCTTGTAATAGCGAGGGGGGCCAAAAACATTCAGTACTTC.

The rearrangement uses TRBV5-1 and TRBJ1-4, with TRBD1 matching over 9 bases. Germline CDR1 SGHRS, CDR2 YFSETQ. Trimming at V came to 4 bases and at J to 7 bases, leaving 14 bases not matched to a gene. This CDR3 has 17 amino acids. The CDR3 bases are TGCGCCAGCAGCCCCACGGGACAGGGTTTCTTGGGTGAAAAACTGTTTTTT. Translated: CASSPTGQGFLGEKLFF.

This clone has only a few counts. The CDR3 protein is CASSHGWTGTDTQYF. CDR3 coding DNA: TGTGCCAGCAGCCACGGGTGGACAGGCACAGATACGCAGTATTTT. This chain links TRBV7-9 with TRBJ2-3; D possibly corresponds to TRBD1 (6 bases). Trimming removed 5 bases at V and 1 base at J, with 13 bases between. In germline, CDR1 is SEHNR, CDR2 FQNEAQ (reference sequence). There are 15 residues in the CDR3.

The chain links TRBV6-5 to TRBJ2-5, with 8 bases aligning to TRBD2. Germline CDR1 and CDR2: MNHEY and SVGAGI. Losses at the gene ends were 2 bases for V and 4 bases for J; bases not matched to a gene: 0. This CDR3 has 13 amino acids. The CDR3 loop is CASSYGLAETQYF. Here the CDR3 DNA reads TGTGCCAGCAGTTACGGACTAGCAGAGACCCAGTACTTC.

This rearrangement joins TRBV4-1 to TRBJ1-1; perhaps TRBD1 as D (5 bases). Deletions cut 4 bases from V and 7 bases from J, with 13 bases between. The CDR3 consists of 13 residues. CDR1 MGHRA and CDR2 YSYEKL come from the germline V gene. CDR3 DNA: TGCGCCAGCAGCCGGACATGGAAGGGTGAAGCTTTCTTT. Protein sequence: CASSRTWKGEAFF.

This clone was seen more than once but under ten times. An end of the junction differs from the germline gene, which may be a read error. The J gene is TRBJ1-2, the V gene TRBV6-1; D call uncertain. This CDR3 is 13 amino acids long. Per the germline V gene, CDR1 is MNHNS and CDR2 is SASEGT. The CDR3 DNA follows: TGTGCCAGCAGGGAAGGGTTAGACTATGGCTACACCTTC. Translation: CASREGLDYGYTF.

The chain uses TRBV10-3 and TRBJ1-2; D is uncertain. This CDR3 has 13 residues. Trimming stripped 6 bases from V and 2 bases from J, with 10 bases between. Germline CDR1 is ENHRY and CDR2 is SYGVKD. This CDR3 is CAIRQGDNYGYTF. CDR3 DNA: TGTGCCATCAGGCAAGGAGACAACTATGGCTACACCTTC.

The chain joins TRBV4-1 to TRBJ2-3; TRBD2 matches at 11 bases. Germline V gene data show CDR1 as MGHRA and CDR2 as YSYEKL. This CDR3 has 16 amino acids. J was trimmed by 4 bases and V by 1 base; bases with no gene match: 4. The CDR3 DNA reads TGCGCCAGCAGCCAAGCTACTAGCGGGAGTGCAGATACGCAGTATTTT. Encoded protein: CASSQATSGSADTQYF.

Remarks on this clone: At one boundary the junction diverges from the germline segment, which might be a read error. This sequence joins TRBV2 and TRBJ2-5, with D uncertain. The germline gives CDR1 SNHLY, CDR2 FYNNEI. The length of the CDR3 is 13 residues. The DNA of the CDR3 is TGTGCCAGCAGTGAACTCCTCCAAGAGGCCCAGTACTTC. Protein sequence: CASSELLQEAQYF.

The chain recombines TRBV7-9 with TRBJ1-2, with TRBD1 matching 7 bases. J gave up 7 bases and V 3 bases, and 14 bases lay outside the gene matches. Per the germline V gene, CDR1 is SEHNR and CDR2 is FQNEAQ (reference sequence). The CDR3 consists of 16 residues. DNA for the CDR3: TGTGCCAGCAGCTTTCCCCAGACAGGGAAGCGAGGTGGCTACACCTTC. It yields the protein CASSFPQTGKRGGYTF.

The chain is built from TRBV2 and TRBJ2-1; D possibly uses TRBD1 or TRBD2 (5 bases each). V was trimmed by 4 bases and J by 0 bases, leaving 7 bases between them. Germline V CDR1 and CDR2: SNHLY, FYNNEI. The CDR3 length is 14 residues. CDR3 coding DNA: TGTGCCAGCAGTGGGGGGAGCTCCTACAATGAGCAGTTCTTC. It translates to CASSGGSSYNEQFF.

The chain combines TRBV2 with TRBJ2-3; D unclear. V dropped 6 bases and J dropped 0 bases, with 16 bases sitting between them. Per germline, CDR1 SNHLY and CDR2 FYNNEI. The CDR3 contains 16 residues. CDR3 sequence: CASRRTHRTSTDTQYF. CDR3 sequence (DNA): TGTGCCAGCAGGAGAACTCATCGAACTAGCACAGATACGCAGTATTTT.

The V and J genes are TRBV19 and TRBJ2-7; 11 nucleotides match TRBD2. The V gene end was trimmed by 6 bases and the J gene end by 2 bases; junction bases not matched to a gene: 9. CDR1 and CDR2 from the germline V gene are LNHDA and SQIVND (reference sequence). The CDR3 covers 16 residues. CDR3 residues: CASSRATSGGTYEQYF. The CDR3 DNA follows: TGTGCCAGTAGCCGTGCCACTAGCGGGGGTACCTACGAGCAGTACTTC.

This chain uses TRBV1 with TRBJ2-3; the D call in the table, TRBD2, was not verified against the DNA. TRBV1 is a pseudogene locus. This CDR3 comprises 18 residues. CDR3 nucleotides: TGCACCAGCAGCCAAGTATGTGTTTGGAGACTAGCGGCAGATACGCAGTATTTT. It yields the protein CTSSQVCVWRLAADTQYF.

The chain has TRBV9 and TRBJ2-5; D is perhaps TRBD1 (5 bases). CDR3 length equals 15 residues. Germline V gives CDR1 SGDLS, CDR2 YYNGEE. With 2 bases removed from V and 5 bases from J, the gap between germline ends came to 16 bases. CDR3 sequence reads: CASSVFRAECETQYF. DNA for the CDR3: TGTGCCAGCAGCGTGTTCAGGGCCGAGTGTGAGACCCAGTACTTC.

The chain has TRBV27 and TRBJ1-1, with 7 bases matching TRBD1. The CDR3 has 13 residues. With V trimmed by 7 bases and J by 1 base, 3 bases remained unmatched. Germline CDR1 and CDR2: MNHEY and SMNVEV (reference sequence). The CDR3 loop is CASTRDRNTEAFF. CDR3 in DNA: TGTGCCAGCACCCGGGACAGGAACACTGAAGCTTTCTTT.

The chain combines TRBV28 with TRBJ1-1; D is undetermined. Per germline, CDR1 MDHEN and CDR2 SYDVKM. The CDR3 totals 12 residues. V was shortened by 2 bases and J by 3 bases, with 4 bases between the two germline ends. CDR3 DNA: TGTGCCAGCAGTTTACTAGACACTGAAGCTTTCTTT. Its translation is CASSLLDTEAFF. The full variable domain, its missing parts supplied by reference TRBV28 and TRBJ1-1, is DVKVTQSSRYLVKRTGEKVFLECVQDMDHENMFWYRQDPGLGLRLIYFSYDVKMKEKGDIPEGYSVSREKKERFSLILESASTNQTSMYLCASSLLDTEAFFGQGTRLTVV.

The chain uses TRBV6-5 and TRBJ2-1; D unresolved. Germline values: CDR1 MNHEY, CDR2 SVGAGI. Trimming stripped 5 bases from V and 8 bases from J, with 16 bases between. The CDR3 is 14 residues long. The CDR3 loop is CASSTHTSPYEQFF. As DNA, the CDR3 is TGTGCCAGCAGTACCCATACCAGTCCCTATGAGCAGTTCTTC.

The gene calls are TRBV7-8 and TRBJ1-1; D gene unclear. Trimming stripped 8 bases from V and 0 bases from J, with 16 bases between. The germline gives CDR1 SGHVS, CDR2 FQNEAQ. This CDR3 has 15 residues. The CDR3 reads CASQRGRTLNTEAFF. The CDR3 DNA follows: TGTGCCAGCCAAAGAGGACGGACTTTGAACACTGAAGCTTTCTTT.

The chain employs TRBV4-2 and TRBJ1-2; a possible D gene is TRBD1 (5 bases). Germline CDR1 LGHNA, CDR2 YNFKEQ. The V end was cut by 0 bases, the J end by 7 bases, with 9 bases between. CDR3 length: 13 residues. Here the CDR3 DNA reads TGTGCCAGCAGCCAAGATCTCGGGGGTGGCTACACCTTC. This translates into CASSQDLGGGYTF.

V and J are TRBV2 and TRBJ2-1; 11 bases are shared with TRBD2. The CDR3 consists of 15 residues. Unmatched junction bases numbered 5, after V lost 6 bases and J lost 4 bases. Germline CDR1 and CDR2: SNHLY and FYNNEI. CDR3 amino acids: CASRPGTSGYNEQFF. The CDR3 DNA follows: TGTGCCAGCAGACCCGGGACTAGCGGTTACAATGAGCAGTTCTTC.

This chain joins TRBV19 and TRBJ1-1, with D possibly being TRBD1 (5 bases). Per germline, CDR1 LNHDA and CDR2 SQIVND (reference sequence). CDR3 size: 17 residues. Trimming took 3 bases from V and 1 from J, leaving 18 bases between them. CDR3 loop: CASSMRWGLEANTEAFF. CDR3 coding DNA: TGTGCCAGTAGTATGCGCTGGGGGTTGGAGGCGAACACTGAAGCTTTCTTT.

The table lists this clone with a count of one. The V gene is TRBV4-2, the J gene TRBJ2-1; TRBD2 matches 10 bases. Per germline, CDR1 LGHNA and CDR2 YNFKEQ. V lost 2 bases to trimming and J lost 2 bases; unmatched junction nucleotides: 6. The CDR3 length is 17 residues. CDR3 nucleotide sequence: TGTGCCAGCAGCCAAACGCCTAGCGGGGGCCCCTACAATGAGCAGTTCTTC. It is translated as CASSQTPSGGPYNEQFF.

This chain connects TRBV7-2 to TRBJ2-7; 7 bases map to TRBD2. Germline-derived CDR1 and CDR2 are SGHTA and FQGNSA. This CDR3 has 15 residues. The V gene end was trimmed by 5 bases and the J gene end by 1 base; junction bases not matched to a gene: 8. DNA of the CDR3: TGTGCCAGCAGCAGAGGGACTATCTTGTCCTACGAGCAGTACTTC. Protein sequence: CASSRGTILSYEQYF.

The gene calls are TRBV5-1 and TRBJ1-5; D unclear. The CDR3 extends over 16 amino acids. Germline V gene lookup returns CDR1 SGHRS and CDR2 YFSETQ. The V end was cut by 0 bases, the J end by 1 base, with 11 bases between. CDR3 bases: TGCGCCAGCAGCTTGGGACCCTCTGGGAGCAATCAGCCCCAGCATTTT. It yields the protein CASSLGPSGSNQPQHF.

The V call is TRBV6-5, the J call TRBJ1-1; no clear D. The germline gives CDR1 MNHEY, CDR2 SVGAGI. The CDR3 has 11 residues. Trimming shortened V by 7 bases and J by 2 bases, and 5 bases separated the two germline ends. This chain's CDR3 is CASNRNTEAFF. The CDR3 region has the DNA TGTGCCAGCAACCGTAACACTGAAGCTTTCTTT.

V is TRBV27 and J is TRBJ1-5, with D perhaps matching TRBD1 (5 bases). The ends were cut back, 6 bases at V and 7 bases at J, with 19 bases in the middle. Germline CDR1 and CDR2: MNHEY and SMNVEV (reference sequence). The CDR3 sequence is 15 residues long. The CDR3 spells CASRPGGTTGQPQHF. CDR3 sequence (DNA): TGTGCCAGCAGACCGGGGGGGACGACGGGCCAGCCCCAGCATTTT.

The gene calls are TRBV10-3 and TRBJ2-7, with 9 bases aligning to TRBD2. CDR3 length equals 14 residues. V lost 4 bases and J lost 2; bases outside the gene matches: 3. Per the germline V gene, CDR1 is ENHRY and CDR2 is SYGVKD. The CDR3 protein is CAISGLAGTYEQYF. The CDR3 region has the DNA TGTGCCATCAGTGGGCTAGCGGGGACCTACGAGCAGTACTTC.

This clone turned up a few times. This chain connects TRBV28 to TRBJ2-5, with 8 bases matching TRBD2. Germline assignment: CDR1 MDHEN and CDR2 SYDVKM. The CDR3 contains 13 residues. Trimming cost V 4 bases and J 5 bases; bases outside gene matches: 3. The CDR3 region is CASSSRGGETQYF. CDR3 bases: TGTGCCAGCAGTTCCCGGGGGGGGGAGACCCAGTACTTC. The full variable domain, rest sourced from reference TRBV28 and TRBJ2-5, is DVKVTQSSRYLVKRTGEKVFLECVQDMDHENMFWYRQDPGLGLRLIYFSYDVKMKEKGDIPEGYSVSREKKERFSLILESASTNQTSMYLCASSSRGGETQYFGPGTRLLVL.